The 16 T cell receptor beta chains in this list originate from one sample, sequenced in a study of cytomegalovirus exposure and HLA in healthy donors. The PCR had 60 Vbeta and 13 Jbeta primers. The protocol was immunoSEQ multiplex PCR, while the TCRdb copy is restricted to in-frame clones and leaves out a portion. Of 150,000 or so clones listed, roughly three quarters are singletons. The sequenced material came from PBMCs. The receptors were gathered from a woman in her forties in good health and CMV-seronegative.

The CDR3 loop is CASSDGDSLSYGYTF. Here the CDR3 DNA reads TGTGCCAGCTCGGATGGGGACAGTCTATCCTATGGCTACACCTTC. The V and J genes are TRBV9 and TRBJ1-2; 7 nucleotides align to TRBD1. Germline V gene sequence: CDR1 SGDLS, CDR2 YYNGEE. J was trimmed by 4 bases and V by 7 bases; bases with no gene match: 13. This CDR3 region has 15 residues.

Of note for this clone: An end of the junction differs from the germline gene, which may be a read error. This chain links TRBV5-1 with TRBJ2-6, with a tentative D call TRBD1 (6 bases). Germline V gene data show CDR1 as SGHRS and CDR2 as YFSETQ. The CDR3 extends over 16 amino acids. CDR3 sequence reads: CASSFRDTSGANGLTF. The CDR3 bases are TGCGCCAGCAGCTTCCGGGACACCTCTGGGGCCAACGGCCTGACTTTC.

This chain uses TRBV4-3 with TRBJ1-4; no firm D call. Germline V gene data show CDR1 as LGHNA and CDR2 as YSLEER. This CDR3 spans 15 amino acids. V gave up 0 bases and J gave up 5 bases, with 10 bases separating them. Here the CDR3 DNA reads TGCGCCAGCAGCCAAGACCAGAATCAAAATGAAAAACTGTTTTTT. Residues: CASSQDQNQNEKLFF.

The chain couples TRBV7-9 to TRBJ1-4; perhaps TRBD1 as D (6 bases). The CDR3 has 14 residues. From germline, CDR1 is SEHNR and CDR2 FQNEAQ (reference sequence). V was cut by 2 bases and J by 13 bases, with 17 bases left in between. The CDR3 nucleotides read TGTGCCAGCAGCTTACAGGGGCCCTTGCAGTCACTGTTTTTT. This codes for CASSLQGPLQSLFF.

This rearrangement joins TRBV27 to TRBJ2-1, with 12 bases identical to TRBD2. The ends lost 6 bases at V and 7 bases at J; junction bases unmatched: 4. Looked up from germline, CDR1 is MNHEY and CDR2 is SMNVEV (reference sequence). The CDR3 is 14 residues long. This CDR3 is CASRLAGGINEQFF. The CDR3 nucleotides are TGTGCCAGCAGACTAGCGGGAGGAATTAATGAGCAGTTCTTC.

The genes are TRBV7-2 and TRBJ1-1, with 8 bases aligning to TRBD1. The CDR3 consists of 15 residues. Germline loops: CDR1 SGHTA, CDR2 FQGNSA. Trimming removed 2 bases from V and 5 bases from J; junction bases left unmatched: 7. The CDR3 DNA is TGTGCCAGCAGCTTAAACGACAGGGGAGGAACTGAAGCTTTCTTT. Protein: CASSLNDRGGTEAFF. Full variable domain (rest looked up from reference TRBV7-2 and TRBJ1-1): GAGVSQSPSNKVTEKGKDVELRCDPISGHTALYWYRQSLGQGLEFLIYFQGNSAPDKSGLPSDRFSAERTGGSVSTLTIQRTQQEDSAVYLCASSLNDRGGTEAFFGQGTRLTVV.

This clone showed up just once. This sequence joins TRBV5-1 and TRBJ2-3; 7 bases line up with TRBD1. V lost 5 bases and J lost 1; bases outside the gene matches: 4. This CDR3 has 14 amino acids. The V gene's germline CDR1 is SGHRS and CDR2 YFSETQ. This CDR3 is CASSPDRGTDTQYF. The CDR3 nucleotides are TGCGCCAGCAGTCCCGACAGGGGCACAGATACGCAGTATTTT.

J is TRBJ2-1 and V is TRBV27, with 9 nucleotides matching TRBD2. The CDR3 sequence is 15 residues long. V dropped 5 bases and J dropped 4; count of bases not matched to a gene: 6. The germline CDR1 and CDR2 sequences are MNHEY and SMNVEV (reference sequence). This CDR3 reads CASSPAGGSYNEQFF. The DNA of the CDR3 is TGTGCCAGCAGTCCAGCGGGGGGATCTTACAATGAGCAGTTCTTC.

This clone was found a few times. Germline and junction disagree at one end, which may indicate a read error. The gene calls are TRBV2 and TRBJ2-3, with 10 bases matching TRBD2. Germline values: CDR1 SNHLY, CDR2 FYNNEI. The CDR3 has 15 amino acids. CDR3 nucleotides: TGTACCAGCAGAGGTACTAGCGGGACCACAGATACGCAGTATTTT. Translation: CTSRGTSGTTDTQYF.

This clone came up a few times. V gene TRBV27 combines with J gene TRBJ2-1; a weak D match, TRBD1 (5 bases). The CDR3 runs 14 residues. CDR1 MNHEY and CDR2 SMNVEV come from the germline V gene (reference sequence). Between the trimmed V and J ends, which lost 6 bases and 0 bases, there was a span of 9 bases. CDR3 in amino acids: CASSRQGSYNEQFF. Here the CDR3 DNA reads TGTGCCAGCAGCCGGCAGGGCTCCTACAATGAGCAGTTCTTC.

This rearrangement joins TRBV19 to TRBJ1-4; the match to TRBD1 covers 8 bases. Germline V gene lookup returns CDR1 LNHDA and CDR2 SQIVND (reference sequence). The CDR3 length is 15 residues. Unmatched junction bases numbered 9, after V lost 5 bases and J lost 7 bases. CDR3 residues: CASSSRAGGFEKLFF. As DNA, the CDR3 is TGTGCCAGTAGTTCCCGGGCAGGGGGCTTTGAAAAACTGTTTTTT.

The rearrangement uses TRBV28 and TRBJ2-5; 8 bases match TRBD1. There are 15 residues in the CDR3. CDR1 and CDR2 (germline): MDHEN, SYDVKM. After removal of 5 bases from V and 5 bases from J, the junction contained 10 bases not matched to a gene. The CDR3 protein is CASSPQTGAGETQYF. The CDR3 nucleotides read TGTGCCAGCAGTCCTCAGACAGGGGCAGGGGAGACCCAGTACTTC.

The rearrangement joins TRBV5-1 to TRBJ2-1; the match to TRBD2 covers 13 bases. The CDR3 consists of 15 residues. The ends lost 6 bases at V and 9 bases at J; junction bases unmatched: 9. From germline, CDR1 is SGHRS and CDR2 YFSETQ. CDR3 sequence reads: CASNPGTSGISEQFF. CDR3 coding DNA: TGCGCCAGCAACCCGGGGACTAGCGGGATTAGTGAGCAGTTCTTC.

The chain is built from TRBV9 and TRBJ2-2; TRBD1 aligns across 11 bases. V gave up 4 bases and J gave up 7 bases; unmatched junction bases: 9. CDR1 is SGDLS and CDR2 is YYNGEE in the germline V gene. The CDR3 runs 16 residues. The CDR3 is CASSPGQGALVGELFF. The CDR3 DNA follows: TGTGCCAGCAGCCCAGGACAGGGGGCTCTCGTCGGGGAGCTGTTTTTT.

Notes on this clone: The same CDR3 can be traced to other DNA sequences in this sample. The V and J genes are TRBV9 and TRBJ2-3; tentatively, D is TRBD2 (5 bases). Trimming took 3 bases from V and 5 from J, leaving 19 bases between them. Germline loops: CDR1 SGDLS, CDR2 YYNGEE. The CDR3 is 16 amino acids. The CDR3 DNA sequence: TGTGCCAGCAGCGCCGAGGGAGCCGGAGTTGGAGATACGCAGTATTTT. Translated: CASSAEGAGVGDTQYF.

This chain uses TRBV19 with TRBJ1-2; 12 bases fit TRBD1. From germline, CDR1 is LNHDA and CDR2 SQIVND (reference sequence). V dropped 6 bases and J dropped 0; count of bases not matched to a gene: 5. CDR3 length equals 16 residues. CDR3 protein: CASSKGQGASNYGYTF. In DNA, the CDR3 is TGTGCCAGTAGCAAGGGACAGGGGGCTTCTAACTATGGCTACACCTTC.